This T cell receptor beta chain was profiled in a study of shared clonotypes between healthy human individuals. CDR3 length equals 13 residues. V shed 4 bases, J shed 4 bases, and the junction held 4 bases outside the gene matches. CDR1 and CDR2 from the germline V gene are SQVTM and ANQGSEA. The repertoire was sequenced with immunoSEQ multiplex PCR; TCRdb's copy has only in-frame clones and lacks some. The table lists roughly 2.2 million clones, around 93% of them singletons. The J gene is TRBJ1-1, the V gene TRBV29-1, with 9 nucleotides matching TRBD1. Sequencing used naive CD4+ T cells from PBMCs. Subset here: CD45RA+ positively selected. This TCR was recovered from a man aged 18 to 29 in good health. Some clones in this sample may be carry-over from other donors' samples. CDR3 region: CSVVGQGFTEAFF. The CDR3 DNA is TGCAGCGTTGTTGGACAGGGGTTCACTGAAGCTTTCTTT.